This TCR beta chain emerged from a study of low-dose radiotherapy and immunotherapy resistance in tumors. Study-level background: Cohort 1 patients were irradiated with 0.5 Gy fractions every 2 weeks to 6.5 Gy total.

The CDR3 loop spans 16 amino acids. Germline CDR1 DFQATT, CDR2 SNEGSKA (reference sequence). V dropped 0 bases and J dropped 2; count of bases not matched to a gene: 6. This clonotype was counted a few times. TRAV- and TRBV-specific primers were used for first-strand cDNA, which covered alpha and beta chains. The authors amplified TCRs for about 20 PCR cycles with a constant-region primer and a V-primer adapter. TCRdb reprocessed the reads with MiXCR, giving one entry per CDR3 protein. In the table there are 80,000 to 95,000 distinct CDR3 sequences, 9.4% of which are singletons. Indicated time point: before trial treatment.

The J gene is TRBJ2-3, the V gene TRBV20-1; 9 positions match TRBD1. The receptor was derived from a male donor with prostate cancer. The material sequenced was PBMCs, taken before treatment. The CDR3 bases are TGCAGTGCTAGAGACCCCGGGACAGGGACCACAGATACGCAGTATTTT. Translating gives CSARDPGTGTTDTQYF.